This T cell receptor (beta chain) originates from a study of graft-versus-host responses after intestinal transplantation. Clones were read by immunoSEQ multiplex PCR, and TCRdb kept only the in-frame ones, dropping some. The sample lists some 150,000 clones, around 90% occurring once. V was clipped by 1 base and J by 3 bases, with 7 bases between them. The CDR3 contains 13 residues. Germline CDR1 is SGHRS and CDR2 is YFSETQ. A word on this clone: As yet, its antigen is unknown.

The sequence came from a human donor who received an intestinal transplant. This chain uses TRBV5-1 with TRBJ1-1, with unresolved D. The sample consisted of unstimulated CD4+ T cells sorted from spleen or lymph node cells, taken before intestinal transplant. In nucleotides, the CDR3 is TGCGCCAGCAGCTTGATGTGGGACACTGAAGCTTTCTTT. Protein sequence: CASSLMWDTEAFF.